The clone carrying this T cell receptor (beta chain) was recorded a few times. What it binds is not known. Described time point: blood 4 weeks post-SBRT, at nephrectomy. Treatment defined: 15 Gy SBRT to primary tumor, nephrectomy 4 weeks later. Nephrectomy followed 15 Gy stereotactic body radiation by 4 weeks. Radiation-treated patients gave blood at baseline, week 2 and week 4. This renal cell carcinoma was of the clear cell type. The sample belongs to a study of radiation and T cells in renal cell carcinoma. Clones were sequenced by immunoSEQ multiplex PCR, and TCRdb holds only the in-frame ones, with some missing. The table has approximately 150,000 clones, 65% to 90% seen once. General study points: Pretreatment tumor biopsies were lacking, so baseline clonotypes are unknown.

This CDR3 contains 16 residues. J was trimmed by 0 bases and V by 0 bases; bases with no gene match: 5. Germline CDR1 reads LGHNA; CDR2 reads YSLEER. The TCR sequence derives from a woman between 45 and 60 years old with renal cell carcinoma. J is TRBJ2-7 and V is TRBV4-3; 7 positions agree with TRBD1. The input for sequencing was blood, taken from a patient whose treatment included radiotherapy and nephrectomy. The CDR3 region is CASSQDGAGGSYEQYF. In nucleotides, the CDR3 is TGCGCCAGCAGCCAAGATGGGGCAGGGGGCTCCTACGAGCAGTACTTC.